The 15 T cell receptor beta chains reported below all come from one sample, sequenced in a study of beta chain features in type 1 diabetes. Reverse transcription of all isolated RNA meant that expressed TCRB transcripts were sequenced. Sequenced by immunoSEQ multiplex PCR; TCRdb stores in-frame clones only, minus some. This sample has about 15,000 clones, with approximately 47% found just once. Specimen: stem cell memory CD4+ T cells from blood. The receptors stem from a woman aged 40 to 50 in good health.

The chain couples TRBV11-2 to TRBJ2-2, with 7 nucleotides matching TRBD1. This CDR3 has 16 residues. V gave up 5 bases and J gave up 4 bases; unmatched junction bases: 10. Germline CDR1 SGHAT, CDR2 FQNNGV. DNA of the CDR3: TGTGCCAGCAGCAAGTTAGGGGGCGCGGGCACCGGGGAGCTGTTTTTT. Translated: CASSKLGGAGTGELFF.

The gene calls are TRBV7-9 and TRBJ2-7; possible D gene TRBD1, 6 bases. V was trimmed by 4 bases and J by 4 bases, leaving 14 bases between them. Germline V gene lookup returns CDR1 SEHNR and CDR2 FQNEAQ (reference sequence). This CDR3 has 14 amino acids. Written as DNA, the CDR3 is TGTGCCAGCAGCTCGGACCGGGACAATTACGAGCAGTACTTC. Its translation is CASSSDRDNYEQYF.

This chain links TRBV19 with TRBJ2-7; TRBD1 agrees at 8 bases. The germline V gene encodes CDR1 LNHDA and CDR2 SQIVND (reference sequence). V was pared by 3 bases and J by 5 bases, with 6 bases of the junction left unmatched. The length of the CDR3 is 14 residues. CDR3 sequence: CASSMDRVSDEQYF. CDR3 DNA sequence: TGTGCCAGTAGTATGGACAGGGTTTCCGACGAGCAGTACTTC.

This clone was counted only a few times. The chain is built from TRBV11-2 and TRBJ2-5; 9 bases line up with TRBD1. V lost 3 bases, J lost 1 base, and 6 bases stayed unmatched. The CDR3 loop spans 16 amino acids. Germline CDR1 SGHAT, CDR2 FQNNGV. CDR3: CASSFGQGSFQETQYF. In DNA, the CDR3 is TGTGCCAGCAGCTTCGGACAGGGGTCCTTCCAAGAGACCCAGTACTTC.

The count of this clone is one. The rearrangement uses TRBV19 and TRBJ1-3; possible D gene TRBD1, 6 bases. CDR1 is LNHDA, CDR2 SQIVND, per germline (reference sequence). V gave up 5 bases and J gave up 8 bases, with 19 bases separating them. CDR3 size: 15 residues. This CDR3 is CASSPRAGEYHTIYF. DNA of the CDR3: TGTGCCAGTAGTCCCCGCGCAGGGGAGTATCACACCATATATTTT.

This clone was detected only a few times. The chain recombines TRBV6-5 with TRBJ1-4; possibly TRBD1 for D (6 bases). The CDR3 totals 15 residues. The V end was cut by 6 bases, the J end by 4 bases, with 15 bases between. In germline, CDR1 is MNHEY, CDR2 SVGAGI. Written as DNA, the CDR3 is TGTGCCAGCAGGCCTACAGGGCTGGGTAATGAAAAACTGTTTTTT. Translation: CASRPTGLGNEKLFF.

This clone was recorded a few times. This chain connects TRBV25-1 to TRBJ2-2, with a possible D match to TRBD1 (6 bases). Looked up from germline, CDR1 is MGHDK and CDR2 is SYGVNS. Trimming removed 8 bases from V and 2 bases from J, with 9 bases in between. The CDR3 is 13 amino acids. CDR3 sequence reads: CASEGHNTGELFF. The CDR3 nucleotides are TGTGCCAGCGAGGGACACAACACCGGGGAGCTGTTTTTT.

The rearrangement uses TRBV11-2 and TRBJ1-1; D gene ambiguous. V was pared by 1 base and J by 11 bases, with 23 bases between. This CDR3 comprises 16 residues. Germline CDR1 reads SGHAT; CDR2 reads FQNNGV. This chain's CDR3 is CASSLGATPLNSPAFF. CDR3 nucleotides: TGTGCCAGCAGCTTAGGGGCCACGCCCCTTAACAGTCCGGCTTTCTTT.

The V and J genes are TRBV18 and TRBJ1-1; D possibly corresponds to TRBD1 (6 bases). V lost 6 bases, J lost 7 bases, and 15 bases lay in between. The CDR3 totals 13 residues. Germline CDR1 and CDR2: KGHSH and LQKENI. CDR3 region: CASSSYRDNEAFF. The DNA for the CDR3 is TGTGCCAGCTCGTCCTACAGGGATAATGAAGCTTTCTTT.

This clone occurred a few times. This sequence joins TRBV5-1 and TRBJ2-7, with TRBD2 matching over 9 bases. Trimming took 0 bases from V and 7 from J; bases not matched to a gene: 14. Germline V gene data show CDR1 as SGHRS and CDR2 as YFSETQ. The CDR3 spans 17 residues. In DNA form, the CDR3 reads TGCGCCAGCAGCTTGGTGAGCTTTCGACTAGCGGTCGGGGAGCAGTACTTC. It translates to CASSLVSFRLAVGEQYF.

This chain connects TRBV11-2 to TRBJ2-1, with D perhaps TRBD2 (6 bases). V lost 1 base and J lost 5, with 15 bases in between. The CDR3 sequence is 16 residues long. CDR1 and CDR2 (germline): SGHAT, FQNNGV. CDR3 coding DNA: TGTGCCAGCAGCTTAGTCCAAGGGCGGGGTGACAATGAGCAGTTCTTC. Its protein product is CASSLVQGRGDNEQFF.

A remark on this clone: The sample holds other DNA sequences that translate to the same CDR3. V is TRBV7-9 and J is TRBJ2-6; 10 nucleotides agree with TRBD1. This CDR3 contains 18 residues. The V segment lost 6 bases and the J segment 0 bases; nucleotides outside the gene matches: 8. Germline V gene lookup returns CDR1 SEHNR and CDR2 FQNEAQ (reference sequence). CDR3 protein: CASRKFGTGASGANVLTF. CDR3 bases: TGTGCCAGCAGAAAATTTGGGACAGGGGCCTCTGGGGCCAACGTCCTGACTTTC. The full variable domain, with the rest looked up from reference TRBV7-9 and TRBJ2-6, is DTGVSQNPRHKITKRGQNVTFRCDPISEHNRLYWYRQTLGQGPEFLTYFQNEAQLEKSRLLSDRFSAERPKGSFSTLEIQRTEQGDSAMYLCASRKFGTGASGANVLTFGAGSRLTVL.

In its sample, this clone was seen a few times. The chain carries TRBV15 and TRBJ2-1; D might be TRBD2 (6 bases). The V gene lost 3 bases and the J gene lost 4 bases, with 7 bases spanning the gap. Germline CDR1 reads LNHNV; CDR2 reads YYDKDF (reference sequence). There are 13 residues in the CDR3. The CDR3 protein is CATSREGYNEQFF. CDR3 sequence (DNA): TGTGCCACCAGCAGGGAGGGGTACAATGAGCAGTTCTTC.

This clone was detected only once. One end of the junction does not line up with germline, which may come from a read error. The chain employs TRBV20-1 and TRBJ2-3, with TRBD1 matching 8 bases. The CDR3 has 11 residues. Per germline, CDR1 DFQATT and CDR2 SNEGSKA (reference sequence). CDR3 coding DNA: TGCAGTGCTAGAGTCCGGGACAGGTCGCATTTT. Translating gives CSARVRDRSHF.

The rearrangement uses TRBV7-2 and TRBJ2-3, with 11 bases identical to TRBD2. The V gene end was trimmed by 5 bases and the J gene end by 8 bases; junction bases not matched to a gene: 9. Germline V gene data show CDR1 as SGHTA and CDR2 as FQGNSA. CDR3 length: 15 residues. The CDR3, as DNA: TGTGCCAGCAGCCCACTGGCTAGCGGGGGGTCTACGCAGTATTTT. This translates into CASSPLASGGSTQYF.